This T cell receptor beta chain appears in the sequencing data of a study of blood T cell repertoires in COVID-19 (TCRdb year 2020). Some background on the complete study: The collaborator samples originated in the United States, Italy and Spain and spanned the acute and convalescent phases of COVID-19. The prospective study material was composed of cDNA or gDNA derived from T cells, B-cell-depleted T cells, or PBMCs. Subjects who had been exposed to COVID-19, were actively infected with it, or had recovered from it provided the deeply sampled blood TCRbeta repertoires that made up the dataset. The repertoires were released in a freely available public database meant as a resource for research on the immune response to SARS-CoV-2. Samples came from the ongoing ImmuneRACE study (first 160 participants) plus 1,254 subjects from 6 global collaborators. Nearly every sample came with metadata listing a de-identified subject ID, COVID-19 status, age in years and sex. HLA class I and class II types, where available, came from metadata supplied by the sample provider rather than from assay-based typing.

CDR1 and CDR2 (MGHRA, YSYEKL) derive from the germline V gene. V gives up 2 bases and J gives up 0 bases, and the segment between their germline ends measures 7 bases. Counted from cysteine to phenylalanine, this CDR3 has 14 amino acids. This entry keeps only the CDR3 DNA: 42 bases, framed from base 1. The immunoSEQ Assay, a bias-controlled multiplex PCR, was used to amplify TCRbeta CDR3 regions from genomic DNA. Per the source publication's procedure: The number of nucleated cells in each sample was estimated from the amplification of reference gene primers within the assay. Sequence reads were collapsed and filtered to measure the absolute abundance of every unique TCRbeta CDR3 rearrangement. Productive Simpson clonality was computed per sample as the square root of Simpson's diversity index over productive rearrangements. Sourced from immuneACCESS, this table was stored by TCRdb with only in-frame sequences that have V and J called. A share of the clones is absent; for the studies checked, an unresolved V gene accounts for under half, and the remainder has no known explanation. The V and J calls and clone size come from that table; D and trimming were worked out from the DNA. In this sample the table shows approximately 150,000 clones, around 86% of which occur a single time. The biggest ten clones account for about 5.7% of the sample.

About this clone: There is no known antigen for this receptor. The sample holds no much larger clone one base away, and base qualities are not on file.

The full study reports these points: Clinical and demographic metadata were provided uncurated, with the amount varying by source and participant.

Each collaborating institution followed its own protocols to collect whole blood in K2EDTA tubes. For TCRbeta analysis, collaborators shipped samples in one of three forms: frozen whole blood, isolated PBMCs, or DNA extracted from either of those sample types. The sample was peripheral blood. The source of this sequence is a man older than 75 with acute or convalescent COVID-19. The chain is made from TRBV4-1 and TRBJ1-1; possibly the D gene is TRBD1, per 5 matching bases. The bases read TGCGCCAGCAGCCAACAGACAGTGAACACTGAAGCTTTCTTT. This is translated as CASSQQTVNTEAFF.